This passage covers 2 T cell receptor beta chains from one sample sequenced in a study of cytomegalovirus exposure and HLA in healthy donors. It was with 60 Vbeta and 13 Jbeta primers that the PCR ran. This table comes from immunoSEQ multiplex PCR, and its TCRdb copy is limited to in-frame clones, with some not included. The data show approximately 190,000 clones, 77% seen once. Sequenced sample: PBMCs. All receptors derive from a woman aged 25 to 45 in good health and CMV-seropositive.

The rearrangement links TRBV6-6 to TRBJ1-4; TRBD1 aligns across 7 bases. Germline V CDR1 and CDR2: MNHNY, SVGAGI (reference sequence). V was pared by 7 bases and J by 6 bases, with 8 bases of the junction left unmatched. The CDR3 loop spans 14 amino acids. CDR3: CASKSRDSHEKLFF. Written as DNA, the CDR3 is TGTGCCAGCAAGAGCCGGGACAGCCATGAAAAACTGTTTTTT.

Turning to this clone: Other DNA sequences in this specimen translate into the identical CDR3. The V gene is TRBV18, the J gene TRBJ2-7, with 8 bases that match TRBD1. This CDR3 has 14 amino acids. Trimming removed 1 base from V and 6 bases from J; junction bases left unmatched: 5. Germline lookup yields CDR1 KGHSH and CDR2 LQKENI. For the CDR3, the DNA is TGTGCCAGCTCACCACTCGGACAGGGAGGCGAGCAGTACTTC. Encoded protein: CASSPLGQGGEQYF.